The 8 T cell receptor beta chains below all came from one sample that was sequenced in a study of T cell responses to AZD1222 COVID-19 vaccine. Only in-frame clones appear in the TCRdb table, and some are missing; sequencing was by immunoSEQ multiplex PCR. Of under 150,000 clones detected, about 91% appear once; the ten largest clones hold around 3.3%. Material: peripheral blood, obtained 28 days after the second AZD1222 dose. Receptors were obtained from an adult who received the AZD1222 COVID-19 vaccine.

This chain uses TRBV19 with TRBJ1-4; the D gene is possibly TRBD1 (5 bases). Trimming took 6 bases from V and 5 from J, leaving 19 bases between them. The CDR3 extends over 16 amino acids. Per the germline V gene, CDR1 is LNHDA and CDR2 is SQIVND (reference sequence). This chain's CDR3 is CASRDTGTVNNEKLFF. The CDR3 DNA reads TGTGCCAGTAGGGACACCGGGACGGTGAACAATGAAAAACTGTTTTTT.

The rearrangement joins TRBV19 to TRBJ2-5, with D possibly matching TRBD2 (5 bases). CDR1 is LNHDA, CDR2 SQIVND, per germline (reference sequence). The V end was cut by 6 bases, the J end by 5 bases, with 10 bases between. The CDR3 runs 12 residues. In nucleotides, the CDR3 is TGTGCCAGTAGCCCCGGGGTGGAGACCCAGTACTTC. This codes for CASSPGVETQYF.

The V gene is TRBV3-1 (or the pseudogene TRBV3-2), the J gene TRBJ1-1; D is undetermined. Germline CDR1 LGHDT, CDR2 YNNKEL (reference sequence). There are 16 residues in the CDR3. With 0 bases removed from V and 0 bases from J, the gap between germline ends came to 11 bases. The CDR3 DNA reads TGTGCCAGCAGCCAAGAATTTGGTCGCCTGAACACTGAAGCTTTCTTT. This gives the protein CASSQEFGRLNTEAFF.

The CDR3 here is CATSGGQGLNTEAFF. CDR3 bases: TGTGCCACCAGCGGGGGACAGGGCCTGAACACTGAAGCTTTCTTT. The chain has TRBV15 and TRBJ1-1; 9 nucleotides agree with TRBD1. CDR3 length equals 15 residues. V shed 5 bases and J 0 bases; nucleotides not matched to a gene: 4. Germline loops: CDR1 LNHNV, CDR2 YYDKDF (reference sequence).

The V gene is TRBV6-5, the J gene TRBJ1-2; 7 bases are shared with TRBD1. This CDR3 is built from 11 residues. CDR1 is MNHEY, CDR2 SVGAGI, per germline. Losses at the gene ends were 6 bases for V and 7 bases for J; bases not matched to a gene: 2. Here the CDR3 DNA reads TGTGCCAGCAGAGACAGGGTTGGCTACACCTTC. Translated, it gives CASRDRVGYTF.

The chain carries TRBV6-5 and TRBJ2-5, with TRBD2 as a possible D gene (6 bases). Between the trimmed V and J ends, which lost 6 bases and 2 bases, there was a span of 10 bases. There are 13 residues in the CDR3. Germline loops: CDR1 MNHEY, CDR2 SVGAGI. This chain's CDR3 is CASRLAPQETQYF. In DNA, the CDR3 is TGTGCCAGCAGGCTAGCGCCACAAGAGACCCAGTACTTC.

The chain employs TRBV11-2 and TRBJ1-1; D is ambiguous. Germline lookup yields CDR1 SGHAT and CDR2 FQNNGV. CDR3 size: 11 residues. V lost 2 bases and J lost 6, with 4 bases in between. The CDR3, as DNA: TGTGCCAGCAGCTTAATATCTGAAGCTTTCTTT. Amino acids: CASSLISEAFF.

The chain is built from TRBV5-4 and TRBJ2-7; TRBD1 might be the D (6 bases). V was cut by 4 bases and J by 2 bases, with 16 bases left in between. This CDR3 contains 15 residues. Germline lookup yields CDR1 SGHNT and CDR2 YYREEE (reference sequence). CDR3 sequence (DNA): TGTGCCAGCAGCGCTGAGACAGGACCCACCTACGAGCAGTACTTC. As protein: CASSAETGPTYEQYF.